Shown below are 4 T cell receptor beta chains from a single sample sequenced in a study of blood T cell repertoires in COVID-19. Produced via immunoSEQ multiplex PCR; TCRdb's table is partial and in-frame only. Of 200,000 to 300,000 clones in the sample, around 88% are singletons; the top ten hold around 3.3%. Sequencing was done on a sample of PBMCs or T cells enriched from blood (not recorded which). All receptors come from a woman in her 40s with acute COVID-19.

The chain recombines TRBV4-2 with TRBJ2-7, with a weak D call TRBD2 (5 bases). Germline assignment: CDR1 LGHNA and CDR2 YNFKEQ. V was cut by 1 base and J by 6 bases, with 10 bases left in between. The CDR3 is 13 residues long. The CDR3 coding sequence is TGTGCCAGCAGCCAAGCGTATGGAGGCGAGCAGTACTTC. Its translation is CASSQAYGGEQYF.

This clone was observed once. The chain links TRBV5-8 to TRBJ2-5; D gene unclear. In germline, CDR1 is SGHTS, CDR2 YDEGEE. CDR3 length: 15 amino acids. Trimming removed 2 bases at V and 2 bases at J, with 13 bases between. CDR3 amino acids: CASSLFQVVQETQYF. DNA of the CDR3: TGTGCCAGCAGCTTATTCCAGGTCGTTCAAGAGACCCAGTACTTC.

The J gene is TRBJ2-1, the V gene TRBV13, with a weak D call TRBD1 (6 bases). Germline V gene data show CDR1 as PRHDT and CDR2 as FYEKMQ (reference sequence). The V and J ends lost 0 bases and 7 bases respectively, with 7 bases between them. The CDR3 extends over 13 amino acids. This CDR3 reads CASSLGQGNEQFF. The CDR3 nucleotides read TGTGCCAGCAGCTTAGGCCAGGGGAATGAGCAGTTCTTC.

The chain carries TRBV12-3 or TRBV12-4 and TRBJ1-1; D is possibly TRBD1 (5 bases). V lost 4 bases, J lost 5 bases, and 11 bases lay in between. The CDR3 consists of 13 residues. For the CDR3, the DNA is TGTGCCAGCAGTTCGGTCAGGGAAACTGAAGCTTTCTTT. This gives the protein CASSSVRETEAFF.